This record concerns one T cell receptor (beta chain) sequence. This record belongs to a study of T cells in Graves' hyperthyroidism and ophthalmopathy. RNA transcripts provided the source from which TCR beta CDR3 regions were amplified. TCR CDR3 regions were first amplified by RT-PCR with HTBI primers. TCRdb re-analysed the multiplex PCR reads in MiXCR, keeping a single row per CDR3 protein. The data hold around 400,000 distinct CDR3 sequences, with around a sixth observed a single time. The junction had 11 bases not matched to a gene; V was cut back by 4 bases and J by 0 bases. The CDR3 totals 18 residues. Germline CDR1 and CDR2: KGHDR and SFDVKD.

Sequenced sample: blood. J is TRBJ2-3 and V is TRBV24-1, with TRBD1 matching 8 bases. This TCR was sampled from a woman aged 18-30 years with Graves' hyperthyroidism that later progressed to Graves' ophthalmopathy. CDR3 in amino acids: CATSDPPGQGESTDTQYF. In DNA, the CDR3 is TGTGCCACCAGTGACCCCCCCGGACAGGGCGAGAGCACAGATACGCAGTATTTT.